The next 18 T cell receptor beta chains were all read from a single sample in a study of blood T cell repertoires in COVID-19. Libraries were prepared by immunoSEQ multiplex PCR; TCRdb keeps only in-frame clonotypes and omits some of them. The sample consists of 95,000 to 150,000 clones, just over 85% of them appearing once. Sequencing used peripheral blood. The receptors were gathered from a man aged 35 to 55 with acute or convalescent COVID-19.

The J gene is TRBJ2-3, the V gene TRBV7-3, with unresolved D. This CDR3 has 15 residues. Germline assignment: CDR1 SGHTA and CDR2 FQGTGA. V gave up 1 base and J gave up 0 bases, with 8 bases separating them. CDR3 protein: CASSLMAGSTDTQYF. For the CDR3, the DNA is TGTGCCAGCAGCTTAATGGCAGGCAGCACAGATACGCAGTATTTT.

Only a few counts were recorded for this clone. The V gene is TRBV2, the J gene TRBJ2-7, with 7 bases identical to TRBD2. The CDR3 has 12 residues. Unmatched junction bases numbered 1, after V lost 5 bases and J lost 3 bases. The germline V gene has CDR1 SNHLY and CDR2 FYNNEI. The CDR3 protein is CASSRDYYEQYF. CDR3 DNA: TGTGCCAGCAGTCGGGACTACTACGAGCAGTACTTC.

A note on this clone: The same CDR3 arises from other DNA sequences in this sample as well. The chain couples TRBV30 to TRBJ1-2, with no clear D. Trimming pared 0 bases from V and 1 base from J, leaving 6 bases between. The CDR3 totals 13 residues. The germline gives CDR1 GTSNPN, CDR2 SVGIG (reference sequence). The CDR3 bases are TGTGCCTGGAGTGTACAAGATAACTATGGCTACACCTTC. Its protein product is CAWSVQDNYGYTF.

This rearrangement joins TRBV7-3 to TRBJ1-3; D unresolved. Germline CDR1 is SGHTA and CDR2 is FQGTGA. CDR3 length: 11 residues. The CDR3 region is CPRKAGNTIYF. CDR3 DNA: TGTCCGAGGAAGGCCGGAAACACCATATATTTT.

This clone was detected a few times. The chain is built from TRBV27 and TRBJ1-5; D gene unclear. CDR1 and CDR2 from the germline V gene are MNHEY and SMNVEV (reference sequence). V lost 10 bases and J lost 6, with 19 bases in between. This CDR3 comprises 14 residues. CDR3 DNA sequence: TGTGCCACCCGGACGTCTAGCGGCATTCAGCCCCAGCATTTT. It translates to CATRTSSGIQPQHF.

This clone is a singleton in its sample. CDR3 sequence reads: CASGLTGRAGWQPQHF. CDR3 bases: TGTGCTAGTGGCCTTACAGGACGGGCAGGATGGCAGCCCCAGCATTTT. This chain uses TRBV12-5 with TRBJ1-5; TRBD1 is a possible D gene (5 bases). Trimming took off 6 bases at V and 7 bases at J, with 22 bases between the two ends. The CDR3 runs to 16 residues. Germline CDR1 reads LGHNT; CDR2 reads FRNRAP.

This clone was seen only a few times. The genes are TRBV7-2 and TRBJ1-2, with D unclear. CDR3 size: 12 residues. Trimming shortened V by 4 bases and J by 1 base, and 4 bases separated the two germline ends. Per germline, CDR1 SGHTA and CDR2 FQGNSA. The DNA for the CDR3 is TGTGCCAGCAGCTCCTATAACTATGGCTACACCTTC. It is translated as CASSSYNYGYTF.

This clone was detected only once. The V call is TRBV29-1, the J call TRBJ1-4; unclear D gene. V was trimmed by 7 bases and J by 4 bases, leaving 13 bases between them. The V gene's germline CDR1 is SQVTM and CDR2 ANQGSEA. The CDR3 length is 13 residues. In DNA, the CDR3 is TGCAGCGCCACCGGGGTATATAATGAAAAACTGTTTTTT. Its translation is CSATGVYNEKLFF.

CDR3 amino acids: CSASDRNSPLHF. CDR3 coding DNA: TGCAGTGCTAGTGACAGGAATTCACCCCTCCACTTT. The chain recombines TRBV20-1 with TRBJ1-6; possibly TRBD1 for D (6 bases). Germline V lookup: CDR1 DFQATT, CDR2 SNEGSKA (reference sequence). V lost 3 bases and J lost 7, with 7 bases in between. This CDR3 is built from 12 residues.

The chain has TRBV25-1 and TRBJ1-1; weak D call: TRBD1 (5 bases). The CDR3 is 14 residues long. The ends were cut back, 1 base at V and 4 bases at J, with 10 bases in the middle. Germline V lookup: CDR1 MGHDK, CDR2 SYGVNS. In DNA form, the CDR3 reads TGTGCCAGCAGTGAATTTTGGGGGGGCACTGAAGCTTTCTTT. Its protein product is CASSEFWGGTEAFF.

The CDR3 region has the DNA TGCGCCAGCAGCCAAGATTTACAGAGCTCCAACTATGGCTACACCTTC. As protein: CASSQDLQSSNYGYTF. This chain links TRBV4-3 with TRBJ1-2, with no clear D. CDR3 length: 16 residues. The ends were cut back, 0 bases at V and 2 bases at J, with 13 bases in the middle. The germline V gene encodes CDR1 LGHNA and CDR2 YSLEER.

The chain couples TRBV3-1 (or the pseudogene TRBV3-2) to TRBJ2-1; unclear D gene. The germline V gene encodes CDR1 LGHDT and CDR2 YNNKEL (reference sequence). The V gene lost 0 bases and the J gene lost 0 bases, with 9 bases spanning the gap. This CDR3 is 16 amino acids long. The CDR3: CASSQEEWSSYNEQFF. The CDR3 DNA sequence: TGTGCCAGCAGCCAAGAGGAATGGAGCTCCTACAATGAGCAGTTCTTC.

V gene TRBV7-2 combines with J gene TRBJ2-7; 8 bases fit TRBD1. The CDR3 sequence is 13 residues long. The V segment lost 4 bases and the J segment 4 bases; nucleotides outside the gene matches: 3. Germline V lookup: CDR1 SGHTA, CDR2 FQGNSA. Here the CDR3 reads CASSSTGVYEQYF. The CDR3 DNA reads TGTGCCAGCAGCTCGACAGGGGTTTACGAGCAGTACTTC.

V usage is TRBV5-4 and J usage is TRBJ1-4; D gene ambiguous. The germline V and J ends were trimmed by 0 bases and 0 bases, with 6 bases remaining between them. Per germline, CDR1 SGHNT and CDR2 YYREEE (reference sequence). The CDR3 consists of 15 residues. In DNA form, the CDR3 reads TGTGCCAGCAGCTTGGGTCACTCAACTAATGAAAAACTGTTTTTT. It encodes CASSLGHSTNEKLFF.

This chain joins TRBV11-2 and TRBJ1-6; 7 positions agree with TRBD1. Germline CDR1 reads SGHAT; CDR2 reads FQNNGV. The CDR3 totals 15 residues. Germline trimming cut 1 base from V and 9 bases from J; bases unmatched to any gene: 6. The DNA for the CDR3 is TGTGCCAGCAGCTTAGGCCCGGACAGGCCTTCACCCCTCCACTTT. This sequence encodes CASSLGPDRPSPLHF.

This clone occurred once. This sequence joins TRBV27 and TRBJ2-1, with 10 bases matching TRBD2. Germline V gene data show CDR1 as MNHEY and CDR2 as SMNVEV (reference sequence). The ends lost 2 bases at V and 6 bases at J; junction bases unmatched: 10. The CDR3 extends over 17 amino acids. This chain's CDR3 is CASSLVLSGRALNEQFF. In DNA, the CDR3 is TGTGCCAGCAGTTTAGTCCTAAGCGGGAGGGCCCTCAATGAGCAGTTCTTC.

CDR3 region: CASRQRGGSEQFF. CDR3 DNA sequence: TGCGCCAGCAGACAGCGGGGGGGCAGTGAGCAGTTCTTC. The gene calls are TRBV4-3 and TRBJ2-1; 10 bases are a match to TRBD2. Germline CDR1 and CDR2: LGHNA and YSLEER. V shed 6 bases and J 9 bases; nucleotides not matched to a gene: 5. This CDR3 has 13 residues.

The V gene is TRBV5-1, the J gene TRBJ2-1; D unclear. CDR3 size: 11 residues. The germline gives CDR1 SGHRS, CDR2 YFSETQ. Trimming cost V 2 bases and J 9 bases, with 6 bases left between them. Written as DNA, the CDR3 is TGCGCCAGCAGCTTTCACACTGAGCAGTTCTTC. Residues: CASSFHTEQFF.